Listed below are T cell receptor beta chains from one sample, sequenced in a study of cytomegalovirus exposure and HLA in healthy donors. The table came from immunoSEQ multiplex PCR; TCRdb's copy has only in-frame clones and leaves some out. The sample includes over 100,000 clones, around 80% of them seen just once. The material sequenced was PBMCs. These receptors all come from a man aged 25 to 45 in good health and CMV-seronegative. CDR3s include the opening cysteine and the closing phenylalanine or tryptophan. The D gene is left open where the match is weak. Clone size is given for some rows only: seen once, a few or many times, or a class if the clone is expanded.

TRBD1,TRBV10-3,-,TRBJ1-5,CAISESAGTGQPQHF,TGTGCCATCAGTGAGTCAGCGGGGACAGGTCAGCCCCAGCATTTT
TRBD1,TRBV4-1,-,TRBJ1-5,CASSQEPTTGILHQPQHF,TGCGCCAGCAGCCAAGAACCGACGACAGGGATACTCCATCAGCCCCAGCATTTT
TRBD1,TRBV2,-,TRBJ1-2,CASSDPRTGPNYGYTF,TGTGCCAGCAGCGACCCCCGGACAGGTCCTAACTATGGCTACACCTTC
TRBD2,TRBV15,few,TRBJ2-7,CATSFPGGAYEQYF,TGTGCCACCAGCTTCCCGGGAGGAGCCTACGAGCAGTACTTC
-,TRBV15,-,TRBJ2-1,CATSRGWAVEGQFF,TGTGCCACCAGCAGAGGTTGGGCAGTCGAGGGGCAGTTCTTC
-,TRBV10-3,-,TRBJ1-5,CAISPGEEPQHF,TGTGCCATCAGCCCGGGTGAGGAGCCCCAGCATTTT
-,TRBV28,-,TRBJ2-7,CASSLSSEQYF,TGTGCCAGCAGTTTATCCTCCGAGCAGTACTTC
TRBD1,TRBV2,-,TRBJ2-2,CASIGQGGTGELFF,TGTGCCAGCATTGGACAGGGGGGGACCGGGGAGCTGTTTTTT
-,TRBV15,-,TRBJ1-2,CATSRGTSGYTF,TGTGCCACCAGCCGGGGGACGAGTGGCTACACCTTC
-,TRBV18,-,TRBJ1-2,CASSPSTGGNYGYTF,TGTGCCAGCTCACCTTCGACCGGAGGGAACTATGGCTACACCTTC
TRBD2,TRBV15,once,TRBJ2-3,CATSTGTSGTDTQYF,TGTGCCACCAGCACCGGGACTAGCGGCACAGATACGCAGTATTTT
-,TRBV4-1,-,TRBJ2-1,CASSQDLAAAYNEQFF,TGCGCCAGCAGCCAAGACCTCGCGGCAGCCTACAATGAGCAGTTCTTC
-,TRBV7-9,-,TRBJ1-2,CSSSSPSGYGYTF,TGTTCCAGCAGCTCCCCCTCCGGCTATGGCTACACCTTC
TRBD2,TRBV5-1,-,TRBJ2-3,CASSSGVSGGADTQYF,TGCGCCAGCAGCTCCGGGGTCAGCGGGGGAGCAGATACGCAGTATTTT
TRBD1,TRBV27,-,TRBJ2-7,CASGQGSHEQYF,TGTGCCAGCGGACAGGGGTCTCACGAGCAGTACTTC
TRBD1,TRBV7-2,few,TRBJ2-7,CASLLGTGVYEQYF,TGTGCCAGCCTCCTCGGGACAGGGGTTTACGAGCAGTACTTC
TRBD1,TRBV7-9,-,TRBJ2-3,CASSSGQVYTDTQYF,TGTGCCAGCAGCTCGGGACAGGTGTACACAGATACGCAGTATTTT
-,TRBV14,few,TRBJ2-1,CASSPTAGLDEQFF,TGTGCCAGCAGCCCCACCGCGGGGTTGGATGAGCAGTTCTTC
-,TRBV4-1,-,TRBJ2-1,CASSHPGLAAVNEQFF,TGCGCCAGCAGCCATCCGGGACTCGCCGCCGTCAATGAGCAGTTCTTC